The 2 T cell receptor beta chains below come from one sample, sequenced in a study of blood T cells in healthy people across ages. Primers used in a second PCR of about 6 to 11 cycles were a sample-barcoded 5' primer and a J-beta primer mix. TCRdb recomputed calls from the 5' RACE reads with MiXCR, one row per CDR3 protein. This sample has about 730,000 distinct CDR3 sequences, with roughly 44% found just once. Sequencing was performed on blood. These receptors were collected from a woman aged 60-75 years in good health.

The J gene is TRBJ2-1, the V gene TRBV29-1, with D possibly TRBD2 on 6 matching bases. The germline V gene encodes CDR1 SQVTM and CDR2 ANQGSEA. V lost 3 bases to trimming and J lost 4 bases, with 28 bases between them. The CDR3 has 19 amino acids. CDR3 in amino acids: CSVDWGLHGAIAEYNEQFF. The CDR3 nucleotides are TGCAGCGTTGATTGGGGACTCCATGGAGCCATAGCGGAATACAATGAGCAGTTCTTC.

The CDR3 loop reads CASSAGQGRVQHF. CDR3 DNA: TGTGCCAGCAGTGCCGGACAGGGAAGGGTCCAGCATTTT. This chain connects TRBV6-2 or TRBV6-3 to TRBJ1-5, with 8 bases lining up with TRBD1. Germline-derived CDR1 and CDR2 are MNHEY and SVGEGT. With V trimmed by 5 bases and J by 12 bases, 9 bases remained unmatched. The CDR3 has 13 residues.